The T cell receptor beta chain described here comes from a study of T cell responses to AZD1222 COVID-19 vaccine. Clones were sequenced by immunoSEQ multiplex PCR, and TCRdb holds only the in-frame ones, with some missing. The sample holds around 100,000 clones; about 90% are singletons and the top ten take over 1.5%. Study outcomes and limitations: Baseline seropositivity characterized only a handful of AZD1222 recipients. Repertoires were obtained only post-peak T cell response. Females outnumbered males among donors, who were mostly white British; clonal diversity was possibly underestimated. Unmutated variant regions are reportedly the target of nearly half of TCRs that are spike-specific.

With respect to this clone: Its antigen is still unknown.

The CDR3 loop spans 14 amino acids. V lost 1 base to trimming and J lost 5 bases, with 11 bases between them. Germline V gene sequence: CDR1 ENHRY, CDR2 SYGVKD. The chain has TRBV10-3 and TRBJ1-1; D may be TRBD1 (5 bases). Sequencing used peripheral blood, obtained on day 0 of AZD1222 vaccination. The receptor's source is an adult in good health. In nucleotides, the CDR3 is TGTGCCATCAGTGAGTGGGACCGTTGGACTGAAGCTTTCTTT. Protein: CAISEWDRWTEAFF.